Reported below is one T cell receptor (beta chain). Its antigen is not known. The entry originates in a study of T cell therapy after organ transplantation. Study-level background: T cells were expanded 2 to 3 weeks with 30 CMV class I/II epitopes. A median of 1.92 x 10^8 CMV-specific T cells was infused in 2 to 6 doses. Up to 6 doses were given at 2-week intervals.

The CDR3 extends over 13 amino acids. Germline V gene lookup returns CDR1 LNHDA and CDR2 SQIVND (reference sequence). Trimming cost V 8 bases and J 7 bases, with 18 bases left between them. Patients were solid-organ transplant recipients with drug-resistant or recurrent cytomegalovirus. Sequencing was performed with immunoSEQ multiplex PCR; in TCRdb, only in-frame clones are kept and a portion is missing. The table includes 45,000 to 50,000 clones, approximately 94% detected once. This clonotype originated in a human patient who had received a solid organ transplant and had CMV disease. This specimen consisted of CD8+ T cells from blood, obtained before autologous CMV-specific T cell therapy. This chain uses TRBV19 with TRBJ2-7; perhaps TRBD1 as D (6 bases). CDR3 loop: CASSWTDDSEQYF. The CDR3 nucleotides read TGTGCCAGTTCTTGGACAGACGACTCGGAGCAGTACTTC.